This T cell receptor (beta chain) was recorded in a study of cytomegalovirus exposure and HLA in healthy donors. V lost 0 bases to trimming and J lost 2 bases, with 10 bases between them. Germline-derived CDR1 and CDR2 are SGHNT and YYREEE (reference sequence). This CDR3 spans 15 amino acids. A note on this clone: Its specificity is not known.

Study conclusions and caveats: Reported results showed that the classifier diagnosed cytomegalovirus status with high specificity and sensitivity. Reports indicate that TCR beta sequences accurately predicted the HLA-A and HLA-B alleles of most subjects. The listing of 150 to 200 TCR beta chains classed them as cytomegalovirus-associated.

PCR employed 60 Vbeta and 13 Jbeta primers. The table came from immunoSEQ multiplex PCR; TCRdb's copy has only in-frame clones and leaves some out. The profile shows a few hundred thousand clones, approximately 81% of them singletons. This TCR came from a man younger than 40 in good health and CMV-seronegative. Material: PBMCs. J is TRBJ2-3 and V is TRBV5-4; D ambiguous. CDR3 coding DNA: TGTGCCAGCAGCTTGGAAATCTCCCTCACAGATACGCAGTATTTT. This encodes CASSLEISLTDTQYF. The variable domain in full, completed from reference TRBV5-4 and TRBJ2-3, reads ETGVTQSPTHLIKTRGQQVTLRCSSQSGHNTVSWYQQALGQGPQFIFQYYREEENGRGNFPPRFSGLQFPNYSSELNVNALELDDSALYLCASSLEISLTDTQYFGPGTRLTVL.